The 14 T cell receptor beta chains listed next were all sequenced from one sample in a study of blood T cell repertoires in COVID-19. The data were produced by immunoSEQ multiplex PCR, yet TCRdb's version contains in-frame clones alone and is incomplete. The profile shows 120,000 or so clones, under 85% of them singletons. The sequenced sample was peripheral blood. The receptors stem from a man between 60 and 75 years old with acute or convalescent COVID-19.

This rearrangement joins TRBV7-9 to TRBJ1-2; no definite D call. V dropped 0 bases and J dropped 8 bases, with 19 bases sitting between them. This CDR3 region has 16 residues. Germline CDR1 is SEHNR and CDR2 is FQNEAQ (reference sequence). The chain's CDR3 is CASSLAPGLPDRGYTF. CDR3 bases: TGTGCCAGCAGCTTAGCCCCTGGACTCCCGGATAGAGGCTACACCTTC. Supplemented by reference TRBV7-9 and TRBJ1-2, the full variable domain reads DTGVSQNPRHKITKRGQNVTFRCDPISEHNRLYWYRQTLGQGPEFLTYFQNEAQLEKSRLLSDRFSAERPKGSFSTLEIQRTEQGDSAMYLCASSLAPGLPDRGYTFGSGTRLTVV.

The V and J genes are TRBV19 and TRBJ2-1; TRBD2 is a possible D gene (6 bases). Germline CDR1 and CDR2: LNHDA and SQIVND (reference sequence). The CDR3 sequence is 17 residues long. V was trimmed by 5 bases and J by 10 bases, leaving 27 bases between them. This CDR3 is CASSPPRPRLVHGEQFF. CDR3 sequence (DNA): TGTGCCAGTAGTCCCCCTAGACCAAGACTAGTCCACGGAGAGCAGTTCTTC.

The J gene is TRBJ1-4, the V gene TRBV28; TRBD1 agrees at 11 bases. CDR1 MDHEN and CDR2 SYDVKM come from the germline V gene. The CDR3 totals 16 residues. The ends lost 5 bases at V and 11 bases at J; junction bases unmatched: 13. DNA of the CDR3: TGTGCCAGCAGTGTTTCATCTGCCGGGACAGGGGGGAAACTGTTTTTT. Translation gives CASSVSSAGTGGKLFF.

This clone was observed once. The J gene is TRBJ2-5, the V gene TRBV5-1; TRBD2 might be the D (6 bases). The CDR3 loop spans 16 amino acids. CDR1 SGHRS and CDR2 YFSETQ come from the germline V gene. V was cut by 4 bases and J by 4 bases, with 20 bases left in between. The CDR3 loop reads CASSPGLRDSTETQYF. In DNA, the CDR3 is TGCGCCAGCAGCCCGGGCCTCCGGGACTCTACAGAGACCCAGTACTTC.

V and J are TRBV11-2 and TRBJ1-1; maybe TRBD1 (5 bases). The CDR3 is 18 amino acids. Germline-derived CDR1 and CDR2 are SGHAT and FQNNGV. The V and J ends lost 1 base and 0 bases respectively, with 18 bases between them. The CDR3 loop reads CASSLGHTKGIMNTEAFF. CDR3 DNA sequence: TGTGCCAGCAGCTTAGGACATACGAAGGGGATCATGAACACTGAAGCTTTCTTT.

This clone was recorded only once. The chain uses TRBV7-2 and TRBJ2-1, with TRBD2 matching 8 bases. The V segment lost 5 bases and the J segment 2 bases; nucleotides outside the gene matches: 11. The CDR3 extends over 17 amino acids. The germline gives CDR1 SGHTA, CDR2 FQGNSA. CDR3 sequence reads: CASSIVLTSGAYNEQFF. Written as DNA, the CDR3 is TGTGCCAGCAGCATCGTCCTAACTAGCGGAGCCTACAATGAGCAGTTCTTC.

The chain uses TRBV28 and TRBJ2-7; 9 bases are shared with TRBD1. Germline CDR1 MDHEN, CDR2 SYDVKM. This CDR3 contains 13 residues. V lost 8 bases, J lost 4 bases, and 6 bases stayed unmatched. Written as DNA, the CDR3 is TGTGCCAGCGGGAACAGGGGGCGGTACGAGCAGTACTTC. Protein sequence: CASGNRGRYEQYF.

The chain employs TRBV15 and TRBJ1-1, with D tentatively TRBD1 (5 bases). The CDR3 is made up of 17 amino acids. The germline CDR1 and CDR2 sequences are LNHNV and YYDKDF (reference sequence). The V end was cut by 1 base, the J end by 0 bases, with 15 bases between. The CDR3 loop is CATSRGVWRGLNTEAFF. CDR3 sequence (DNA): TGTGCCACCAGCAGAGGGGTTTGGAGGGGCCTGAACACTGAAGCTTTCTTT.

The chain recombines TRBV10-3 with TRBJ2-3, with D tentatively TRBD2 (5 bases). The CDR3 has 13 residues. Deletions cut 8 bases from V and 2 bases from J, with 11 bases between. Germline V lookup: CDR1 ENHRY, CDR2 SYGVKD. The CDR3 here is CAIGSGPTDTQYF. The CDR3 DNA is TGTGCCATCGGCAGCGGCCCCACAGATACGCAGTATTTT.

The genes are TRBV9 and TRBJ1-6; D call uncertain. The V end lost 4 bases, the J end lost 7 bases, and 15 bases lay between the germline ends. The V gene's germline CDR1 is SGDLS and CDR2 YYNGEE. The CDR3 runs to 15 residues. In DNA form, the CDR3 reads TGTGCCAGCAGCCCCGCGGGCGCAAGGAATTCACCCCTCCACTTT. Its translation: CASSPAGARNSPLHF.

CDR3 sequence: CASSLSTSSYNEQFF. The CDR3 coding sequence is TGTGCCAGCAGCTTATCAACATCCTCCTACAATGAGCAGTTCTTC. V is TRBV7-6 and J is TRBJ2-1, with unresolved D. Germline-derived CDR1 and CDR2 are SGHVS and FNYEAQ. The CDR3 extends over 15 amino acids. V was pared by 2 bases and J by 0 bases, with 8 bases between.

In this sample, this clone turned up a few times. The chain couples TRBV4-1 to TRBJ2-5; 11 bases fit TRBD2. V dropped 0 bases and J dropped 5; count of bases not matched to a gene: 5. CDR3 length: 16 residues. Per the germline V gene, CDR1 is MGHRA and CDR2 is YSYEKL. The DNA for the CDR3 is TGCGCCAGCAGCCAAGAGCTAGCGGGAGGAAGGGAGACCCAGTACTTC. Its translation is CASSQELAGGRETQYF.

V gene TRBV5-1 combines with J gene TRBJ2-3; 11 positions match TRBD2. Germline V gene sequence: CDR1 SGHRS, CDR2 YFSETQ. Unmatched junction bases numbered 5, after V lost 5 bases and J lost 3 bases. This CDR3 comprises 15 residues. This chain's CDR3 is CASSHGTSGTDTQYF. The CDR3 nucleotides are TGCGCCAGCAGTCATGGGACTAGCGGAACAGATACGCAGTATTTT. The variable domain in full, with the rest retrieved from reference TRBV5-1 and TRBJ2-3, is KAGVTQTPRYLIKTRGQQVTLSCSPISGHRSVSWYQQTPGQGLQFLFEYFSETQRNKGNFPGRFSGRQFSNSRSEMNVSTLELGDSALYLCASSHGTSGTDTQYFGPGTRLTVL.

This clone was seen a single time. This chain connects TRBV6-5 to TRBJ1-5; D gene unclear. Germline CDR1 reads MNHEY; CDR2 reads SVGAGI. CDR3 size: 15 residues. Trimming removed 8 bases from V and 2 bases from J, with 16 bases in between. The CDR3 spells CASGPGYAGNQPQHF. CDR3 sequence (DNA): TGTGCCAGCGGACCGGGATACGCGGGCAATCAGCCCCAGCATTTT.